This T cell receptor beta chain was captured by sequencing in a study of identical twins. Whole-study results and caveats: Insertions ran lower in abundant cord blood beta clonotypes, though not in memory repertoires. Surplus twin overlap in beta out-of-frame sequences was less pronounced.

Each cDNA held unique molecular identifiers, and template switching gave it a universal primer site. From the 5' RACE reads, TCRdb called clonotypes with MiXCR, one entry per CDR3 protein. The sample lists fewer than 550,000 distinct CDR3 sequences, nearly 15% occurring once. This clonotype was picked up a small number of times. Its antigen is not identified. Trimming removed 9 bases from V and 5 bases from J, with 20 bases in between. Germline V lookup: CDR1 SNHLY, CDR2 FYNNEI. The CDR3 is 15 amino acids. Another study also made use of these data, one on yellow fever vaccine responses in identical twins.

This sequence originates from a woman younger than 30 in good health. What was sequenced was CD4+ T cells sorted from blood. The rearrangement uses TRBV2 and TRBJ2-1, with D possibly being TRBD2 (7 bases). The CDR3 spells CARTLGGTPNNEQFF. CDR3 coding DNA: TGTGCCAGGACCCTCGGGGGGACACCGAACAATGAGCAGTTCTTC.